The clone carrying this T cell receptor (beta chain) was seen at least ten times. This specimen belongs to a study of neurological immune-mediated disorders. PBMCs stored at -80 C, numbering 2 million, were the origin of the unsorted libraries. Germline V gene sequence: CDR1 SGHAT, CDR2 FQNNGV. This CDR3 contains 17 residues. Trimming pared 5 bases from V and 0 bases from J, leaving 17 bases between. The cDNA was generated through 5'RACE incorporating 10-nucleotide random UMIs. TCRdb re-called the 5' RACE reads with MiXCR, one entry per CDR3 protein. This sample yields approximately 38,000 distinct CDR3 sequences, of which about 2.5% are seen a single time; approximately 2.4% belongs to the top ten.

V and J are TRBV11-2 and TRBJ2-1; perhaps TRBD1 as D (6 bases). Material: PBMCs. This receptor was taken from a man in his fifties or sixties with multiple sclerosis. This CDR3 reads CASSPRWSDSSYNEQFF. DNA of the CDR3: TGTGCCAGCAGCCCGCGGTGGTCGGACAGCTCCTACAATGAGCAGTTCTTC.